This TCR beta chain was recovered during a study of control samples from healthy donors and cancer patients. Assay: immunoSEQ multiplex PCR; the TCRdb copy retains only in-frame clones and omits some. The repertoire holds tens of thousands of clones, with 90% to 95% as singletons. This CDR3 has 18 residues. V lost 7 bases, J lost 2 bases, and 21 bases lay in between. Germline V lookup: CDR1 MDHEN, CDR2 SYDVKM. The gene calls are TRBV28 and TRBJ2-6, with a possible D match to TRBD1 (6 bases). Sequenced sample: blood. This TCR derives from a woman aged 18-30 years in good health. This CDR3 reads CASINAVQGTAGANVLTF. CDR3 bases: TGTGCCAGCATTAATGCGGTTCAGGGGACCGCTGGGGCCAACGTCCTGACTTTC.